This TCR beta chain was sequenced in a study of T cells in Graves' hyperthyroidism and ophthalmopathy. CDR3 length equals 13 residues. The V end was cut by 4 bases, the J end by 6 bases, with 12 bases between. Germline V lookup: CDR1 SQVTM, CDR2 ANQGSEA. Researchers amplified the TCR beta CDR3 regions from RNA transcripts. The study used the HTBI primer set for a first-round RT-PCR of the TCR CDR3. Via MiXCR, TCRdb re-called the multiplex PCR reads, giving one row per CDR3 protein. The sample records approximately 590,000 distinct CDR3 sequences, 15% to 18% being singletons. The TCR sequence derives from a woman in her thirties with Graves' hyperthyroidism. Sequences were obtained from blood. The chain couples TRBV29-1 to TRBJ2-2; tentative D call: TRBD1 (5 bases). DNA for the CDR3: TGCAGCGTTGCGGTGTCAGGGTCCGGGGAGCTGTTTTTT. This codes for CSVAVSGSGELFF.